One sample yielded the 10 T cell receptor beta chains listed below, sequenced in a study of T cell responses to AZD1222 COVID-19 vaccine. Libraries were prepared by immunoSEQ multiplex PCR; TCRdb keeps only in-frame clonotypes and omits some of them. The sample records roughly 100,000 clones, roughly 91% being singletons. This specimen consisted of peripheral blood, obtained on day 0 of AZD1222 vaccination. The source of these receptors is an adult in good health.

The rearrangement links TRBV27 to TRBJ2-7; D could derive from TRBD1 or TRBD2 (5 bases each). The CDR3 is 17 residues long. V dropped 3 bases and J dropped 3 bases, with 21 bases sitting between them. Germline CDR1 and CDR2: MNHEY and SMNVEV (reference sequence). CDR3 coding DNA: TGTGCCAGCAGTTTCGTGGGGAATCGGGACGGATACTACGAGCAGTACTTC. Translating gives CASSFVGNRDGYYEQYF.

DNA of the CDR3: TGTGCCAGTAGTAGATCCCGGGGCAATCAGCCCCAGCATTTT. This sequence encodes CASSRSRGNQPQHF. The chain employs TRBV19 and TRBJ1-5, with no clear D. CDR1 and CDR2 from the germline V gene are LNHDA and SQIVND (reference sequence). The CDR3 is 14 residues long. The germline V and J ends were trimmed by 4 bases and 2 bases, with 9 bases remaining between them.

V gene TRBV15 combines with J gene TRBJ2-1; D possibly uses TRBD1 or TRBD2 (5 bases each). In germline, CDR1 is LNHNV, CDR2 YYDKDF (reference sequence). This CDR3 spans 16 amino acids. V lost 0 bases and J lost 4, with 13 bases in between. The CDR3 loop is CATSRERSGAYNEQFF. The CDR3 DNA follows: TGTGCCACCAGCAGAGAACGTTCCGGGGCTTACAATGAGCAGTTCTTC. The entire variable domain, with the rest obtained from reference TRBV15 and TRBJ2-1, is as follows: DAMVIQNPRYQVTQFGKPVTLSCSQTLNHNVMYWYQQKSSQAPKLLFHYYDKDFNNEADTPDNFQSRRPNTSFCFLDIRSPGLGDTAMYLCATSRERSGAYNEQFFGPGTRLTVL.

This clone has a handful of counts. CDR3 coding DNA: TGTGCCAGCAGTACCCAGACAGGGTTGGGAGAAAAACTGTTTTTT. This gives the protein CASSTQTGLGEKLFF. The chain joins TRBV28 to TRBJ1-4; 7 positions agree with TRBD1. V was clipped by 5 bases and J by 8 bases; unmatched bases: 11. Germline CDR1 and CDR2: MDHEN and SYDVKM. This CDR3 contains 15 residues.

The rearrangement links TRBV12-3 or TRBV12-4 to TRBJ1-5, with D unresolved. The V and J ends lost 5 bases and 0 bases respectively, with 5 bases between them. This CDR3 comprises 13 residues. CDR3 amino acids: CASSESSNQPQHF. CDR3 in DNA: TGTGCCAGCAGTGAGTCTAGCAATCAGCCCCAGCATTTT.

J is TRBJ2-5 and V is TRBV4-3, with D possibly called TRBD1 or TRBD2 (6 bases each). Deletions cut 0 bases from V and 2 bases from J, with 16 bases between. The CDR3 runs to 17 residues. Germline CDR1 is LGHNA and CDR2 is YSLEER. The CDR3 loop reads CASSQEAAGHGQETQYF. Here the CDR3 DNA reads TGCGCCAGCAGCCAAGAAGCTGCGGGACACGGGCAAGAGACCCAGTACTTC.

Note on this clone: One junction end does not reproduce the germline sequence, and a read error may be involved. The rearrangement links TRBV19 to TRBJ1-4, with D maybe TRBD1 (6 bases). The CDR3 sequence is 17 residues long. The germline V gene has CDR1 LNHDA and CDR2 SQIVND (reference sequence). CDR3 sequence: CASSTPDSHATNEKLFF. The CDR3 region has the DNA TGTGCCAGTAGTACCCCGGACAGCCATGCAACTAATGAGAAACTGTTTTTT.

The J gene is TRBJ2-2, the V gene TRBV18; D is possibly TRBD1 (5 bases). The CDR3 runs to 13 residues. Trimming stripped 3 bases from V and 6 bases from J, with 8 bases between. The germline CDR1 and CDR2 sequences are KGHSH and LQKENI. The CDR3 DNA sequence: TGTGCCAGCTCACCCGGACAATCCGGGGAGCTGTTTTTT. As protein: CASSPGQSGELFF.

The chain joins TRBV6-2 or TRBV6-3 to TRBJ2-7; 10 bases match TRBD1. Germline V gene lookup returns CDR1 MNHEY and CDR2 SVGEGT. The CDR3 is 18 residues long. The V gene end was trimmed by 0 bases and the J gene end by 4 bases; junction bases not matched to a gene: 12. CDR3 residues: CASSYSDRGFSTRYEQYF. CDR3 sequence (DNA): TGTGCCAGCAGTTACTCGGACAGGGGGTTCAGCACCCGTTACGAGCAGTACTTC.

The chain combines TRBV5-1 with TRBJ2-7, with D maybe TRBD1 (6 bases). Trimming removed 0 bases from V and 4 bases from J, with 17 bases in between. The length of the CDR3 is 16 residues. CDR1 and CDR2 from the germline V gene are SGHRS and YFSETQ. The CDR3 sequence: CASSLGNRVKVYEQYF. The DNA for the CDR3 is TGCGCCAGCAGCTTGGGGAACAGGGTGAAGGTTTACGAGCAGTACTTC.